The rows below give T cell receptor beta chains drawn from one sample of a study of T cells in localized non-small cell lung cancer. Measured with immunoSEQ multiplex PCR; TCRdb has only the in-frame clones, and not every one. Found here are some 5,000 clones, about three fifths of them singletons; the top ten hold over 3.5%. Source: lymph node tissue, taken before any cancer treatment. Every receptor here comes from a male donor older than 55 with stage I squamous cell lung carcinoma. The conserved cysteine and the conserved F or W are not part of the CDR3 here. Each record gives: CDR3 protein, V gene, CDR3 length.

CDR3: ASSLWQNTEAF
V: TRBV28
length: 11

CDR3: ASSTGTGGINEQF
V: TRBV11-3
length: 13

CDR3: ASSSEDRWIGGTGELF
V: TRBV6-8
length: 16

CDR3: ASSFNSAGANVLT
V: TRBV11-3
length: 13

CDR3: ASRFLAGDTDTQY
V: TRBV19
length: 13

CDR3: ASSGTSGIYNEQF
V: TRBV11-3
length: 13

CDR3: ASSPGTGRSSYEQY
V: TRBV6-8
length: 14

CDR3: ASSEDRGQGYT
V: TRBV10-2
length: 11

CDR3: ASQGSNQPQH
V: TRBV28
length: 10

CDR3: ASSLELAAYGYT
V: TRBV5-1
length: 12

CDR3: ASSSPGTGIDRAELF
V: TRBV7-7
length: 15

CDR3: ASSRAGRADTQY
V: TRBV28
length: 12

CDR3: ASSLSRGGLEAF
V: TRBV11-3
length: 12

CDR3: ASSLVGYNEQF
V: TRBV28
length: 11

CDR3: ASSLSGFVGTDTQY
V: TRBV27
length: 14

CDR3: SVEAWGARGGYT
V: TRBV29-1
length: 12

CDR3: ASSYSMIRTSGSGEKETQY
V: TRBV6-8
length: 19

CDR3: ASSQTPGTGNNEQF
V: TRBV16
length: 14

CDR3: ASSYGGGNEKLF
V: TRBV6-8
length: 12

CDR3: ASSMTGLGHEQY
V: TRBV18
length: 12

CDR3: ASSPSAGIPYEQY
V: TRBV18
length: 13

CDR3: SVQGRGHGNEQF
V: TRBV29-1
length: 12

CDR3: ASSGILAGGDEQF
V: TRBV11-3
length: 13

CDR3: ATRQGQETQY
V: TRBV28
length: 10

CDR3: TSSSGGRSYGYT
V: TRBV28
length: 12

CDR3: ASTGIWAEAF
V: TRBV19
length: 10

CDR3: ASSLGTGVETQY
V: TRBV11-3
length: 12

CDR3: ASRQGARDEQF
V: TRBV28
length: 11

CDR3: ASRKDRNQPQH
V: TRBV9
length: 11

CDR3: ASSSRLGGPGGDEQF
V: TRBV11-3
length: 15

CDR3: ASRLGIGETQY
V: TRBV19
length: 11